This T cell receptor (beta chain) was captured in a study of identical twins. General study results and limits: Memory repertoires lacked the insertion deficit that abundant cord blood beta clonotypes showed.

The trim removed 8 bases at V and 5 bases at J, leaving 12 bases unmatched. CDR3 length: 15 residues. Looked up from germline, CDR1 is ENHRY and CDR2 is SYGVKD. This clonotype was detected only a few times. The antigen is not known. TCRdb fed the 5' RACE reads into MiXCR, producing one record per CDR3 protein. Among 500,000 to 600,000 distinct CDR3 sequences listed, about 20% were seen once. A further study also used this sample, focusing on T cells expressing NK-cell markers. That work adds: Sorted CD3+CD56-NKG2C+, CD3+CD56+NKG2C+ and CD3+CD56+NKG2C- T cells supplied the TCR beta repertoires. HCMV seropositivity marked seven of the eight sequenced donors; one was seronegative. Several donors' CD3+CD56-NKG2C+ cells were dominated by the same clonotypes.

The sequence came from a young woman in good health. Sequencing was carried out using CD4+ T cells sorted from blood. This rearrangement joins TRBV10-3 to TRBJ2-1, with 7 bases identical to TRBD2. The CDR3 loop is CAIAGGGPLDNEQFF. For the CDR3, the DNA is TGTGCCATCGCCGGGGGAGGGCCCTTGGACAATGAGCAGTTCTTC.